Listed here is a single TCR beta chain. Its antigen has not been determined. The record has no base qualities; no much larger clone is one base away. Library method: RT-PCR. The reads were generated on an Illumina HiSeq 2500. TCRdb ran its own pipeline on the public reads, namely fastp trimming at Q25 and MiXCR clone calling, and kept in-frame beta chains. One record per CDR3 amino acid sequence lists the most common genes and DNA. This sample has 860,000 or so distinct CDR3 sequences in its table, and 21% of those were observed once. The ten largest clonotypes hold 9.5% to 13% of the sample. The data belong to a study of response to subunit inactivated influenza vaccine (dated by TCRdb to 2016 to 2018). In the study overall: Deep quantitative profiling of the T cell receptor repertoire was used in the study to follow responses to a trivalent subunit inactivated influenza vaccine. Paper-wide results and their limitations: The authors proposed that each seasonal influenza vaccination may bring in only a limited number of new T cells.

The sequence was collected from a man between 50 and 59 years old who received an inactivated influenza vaccine. Donor details come from another sample of the same person, matched by shared clones. The sample here was PBMCs from blood, taken around 5 days after vaccination.

The nucleotide sequence reads as follows: TGTGCCATCAGTGATAAAGGGCTAGCGGGGGGTGTACAGTTCTTC. It encodes CAISDKGLAGGVQFF. The chain is assembled from TRBV10-3 and TRBJ2-1, with 11 middle bases fitting TRBD2. The germline V gene yields ENHRY for CDR1 and SYGVKD for CDR2. Reading from cysteine to phenylalanine, the CDR3 counts 15 amino acids. Only the CDR3 portion is preserved as DNA: 45 bases, with reading frame beginning at the first base. V ends up 3 bases short and J 13 bases short, with an unmatched junction base count of 11.